This entry is about one T cell receptor beta chain. This sample is drawn from a study of blood T cell repertoires in COVID-19. Study-wide background: Samples taken during acute and convalescent COVID-19 were collected in the United States, Italy and Spain.

In the source study's methods: Amplification with reference gene primers provided the estimates of nucleated cell counts. Profiled with immunoSEQ multiplex PCR; TCRdb holds only in-frame clones, not every one. The D gene and trimming were derived from the DNA, and the V and J assignments and clone size from that table. The sample holds more than 100,000 clones, approximately 90% seen once. With V trimmed by 3 bases and J by 4 bases, 7 bases remained unmatched. Germline loops: CDR1 LNHNV, CDR2 YYDKDF (reference sequence). There are 16 residues in the CDR3. The sequenced sample was peripheral blood. This TCR came from a man aged 45-65 years with active or convalescent COVID-19. This rearrangement joins TRBV15 to TRBJ2-5; TRBD2 matches at 11 bases. The chain's CDR3 is CATSRRLAGSRETQYF. CDR3 nucleotide sequence: TGTGCCACCAGCAGGCGACTAGCGGGGTCGCGAGAGACCCAGTACTTC.